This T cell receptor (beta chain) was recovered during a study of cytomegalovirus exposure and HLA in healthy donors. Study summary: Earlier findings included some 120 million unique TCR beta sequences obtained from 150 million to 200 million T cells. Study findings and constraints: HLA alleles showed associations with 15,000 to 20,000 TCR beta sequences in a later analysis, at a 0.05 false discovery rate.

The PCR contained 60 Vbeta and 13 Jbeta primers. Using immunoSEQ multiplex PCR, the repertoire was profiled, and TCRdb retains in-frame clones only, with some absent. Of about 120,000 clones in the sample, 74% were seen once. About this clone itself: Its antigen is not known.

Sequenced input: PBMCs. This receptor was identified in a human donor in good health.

The CDR3 spells CASIRASGGEGITDTQYF. The CDR3 DNA reads as TGTGCCAGCATTCGGGCTAGCGGGGGAGAGGGCATCACAGATACGCAGTATTTT. The chain is built from TRBV25-1 and TRBJ2-3, with TRBD2 matching over 10 bases. This CDR3 contains 18 residues. The germline CDR1 and CDR2 sequences are MGHDK and SYGVNS. V trimming: 7 bases; J trimming: 2 bases; junction bases outside the gene matches: 15.